This is a list of T cell receptor beta chains from one sample in a study of cytomegalovirus exposure and HLA in healthy donors. The method was immunoSEQ multiplex PCR; TCRdb's version includes in-frame clones alone and lacks a portion of them. The sample consists of roughly 110,000 clones, roughly 76% of them appearing once. Source material: PBMCs. Source of these receptors: a man younger than 35 in good health and CMV-seronegative. Both conserved end residues are part of each CDR3. The D gene is left open where the match is weak. The size field is filled for only some rows; it gives once, few, many or a size class.

D: NA
V: TRBV7-6
J: TRBJ2-1
size: NA
DNA: TGTGCCAGCAGCTTAAGACATGCCTCGCGTGAGCAGTTCTTC
CDR3: CASSLRHASREQFF

D: NA
V: TRBV4-1
J: TRBJ2-7
size: NA
DNA: TGCGCCAGCAGCCAAGAACAGGGGGGGGTCTACGAGCAGTACTTC
CDR3: CASSQEQGGVYEQYF

D: NA
V: TRBV15
J: TRBJ1-1
size: NA
DNA: TGTGCCACCAGCAGGTCAGGGGTTCCTCACACTGAAGCTTTCTTT
CDR3: CATSRSGVPHTEAFF

D: NA
V: TRBV11-2
J: TRBJ2-1
size: NA
DNA: TGTGCCAGCAGCCCCGGACTACTCCCTAACGAGCAGTTCTTC
CDR3: CASSPGLLPNEQFF

D: NA
V: TRBV10-3
J: TRBJ2-7
size: NA
DNA: TGTGCCATCAGTGAACAGGGCCGCTACGAGCAGTACTTC
CDR3: CAISEQGRYEQYF

D: NA
V: TRBV10-3
J: TRBJ1-1
size: NA
DNA: TGTGCCATCAGGGGAGTTGGGACTGAAGCTTTCTTT
CDR3: CAIRGVGTEAFF

D: NA
V: TRBV7-9
J: TRBJ2-7
size: NA
DNA: TGTGCCAGCAGCTTCTTCAGCTACGAGCAGTACTTC
CDR3: CASSFFSYEQYF

D: TRBD1
V: TRBV15
J: TRBJ1-1
size: NA
DNA: TGTGCCACCAGCGGCGGCGACAGGGGATACACTGAAGCTTTCTTT
CDR3: CATSGGDRGYTEAFF

D: TRBD1
V: TRBV10-3
J: TRBJ1-3
size: NA
DNA: TGTGCCATCAGTGGGGACAGATGGTATTGGCCTGGAAACACCATATATTTT
CDR3: CAISGDRWYWPGNTIYF

D: TRBD1
V: TRBV4-3
J: TRBJ1-3
size: few
DNA: TGCGCCAGCAGCCAAAATACCGGGACAGCAGGTCCGGGAAACACCATATATTTT
CDR3: CASSQNTGTAGPGNTIYF

D: TRBD2
V: TRBV7-2
J: TRBJ2-3
size: NA
DNA: TGTGCCAGCAGCCCACAAGCGGGGGCGTCAGATACGCAGTATTTT
CDR3: CASSPQAGASDTQYF

D: TRBD1
V: TRBV9
J: TRBJ1-2
size: once
DNA: TGTGCCAGCAGCGTAGAGTTAAGCAGGGGGCGACAGGGCTACACCTTC
CDR3: CASSVELSRGRQGYTF

D: TRBD2
V: TRBV9
J: TRBJ2-1
size: once
DNA: TGTGCCAGCAGCGTAGAGGCGGGGGTACTGTTCTTC
CDR3: CASSVEAGVLFF

D: NA
V: TRBV12-5
J: TRBJ1-2
size: NA
DNA: TGTGCTAGTGGTTTGGGCTCAGGGGTAGGAGGCTACACCTTC
CDR3: CASGLGSGVGGYTF

D: NA
V: TRBV4-2
J: TRBJ1-3
size: NA
DNA: TGTGCCAGCAGACTGCAGGGCTCCTCTGGAAACACCATATATTTT
CDR3: CASRLQGSSGNTIYF

D: NA
V: TRBV28
J: TRBJ1-3
size: NA
DNA: TGTGCCAGCAGTTTGAGGGACTTCTCTGGAAACACCATATATTTT
CDR3: CASSLRDFSGNTIYF

D: NA
V: TRBV15
J: TRBJ2-2
size: NA
DNA: TGTGCCACCAGTCGGGTGGACGGGGAGCTGTTTTTT
CDR3: CATSRVDGELFF

D: NA
V: TRBV5-1
J: TRBJ1-1
size: NA
DNA: TGCGCCAGCAGCAGAGCGGCGGTTAACACTGAAGCTTTCTTT
CDR3: CASSRAAVNTEAFF

D: NA
V: TRBV6-5
J: TRBJ1-5
size: NA
DNA: TGTGCCATCCAGGAGGGGAGCTACGTGTCTCAGCCCCAGCATTTT
CDR3: CAIQEGSYVSQPQHF

D: NA
V: TRBV6-5
J: TRBJ2-3
size: NA
DNA: TGTGCCAGCAGTCTAGGGGGGGACTACACAGATACGCAGTATTTT
CDR3: CASSLGGDYTDTQYF

D: TRBD2
V: TRBV15
J: TRBJ2-1
size: NA
DNA: TGTGCCACCAGCAGGTCCGGGGGGACCTACAATGAGCAGTTCTTC
CDR3: CATSRSGGTYNEQFF

D: NA
V: TRBV19
J: TRBJ2-7
size: NA
DNA: TGTGCCAGTAGTATCAACCGCAGGCCATACGAGCAGTACTTC
CDR3: CASSINRRPYEQYF

D: NA
V: TRBV4-2
J: TRBJ1-2
size: NA
DNA: TGTGCCAGCAGCCAAGAGCGGCAGGACTATGGCTACCCCTTC
CDR3: CASSQERQDYGYPF

D: NA
V: TRBV6-1
J: TRBJ2-7
size: NA
DNA: TGTGCCAGCAGTGAAATTAAAGGGGCGAGGTGGCAGTACTTC
CDR3: CASSEIKGARWQYF

D: NA
V: TRBV9
J: TRBJ1-2
size: NA
DNA: TGTGCCAGCAGCGTGGCAGGGGCGCCCGTGGGCTACACCTTC
CDR3: CASSVAGAPVGYTF

D: TRBD1
V: TRBV15
J: TRBJ2-5
size: NA
DNA: TGTGCCACCAGAACGGACAGGGGCCCTTTCATACAGTACTTC
CDR3: CATRTDRGPFIQYF

D: NA
V: TRBV9
J: TRBJ2-7
size: NA
DNA: TGTGCCAGCAGCGTAGGGGGCGTCACGCGCCAGCAGTACTTC
CDR3: CASSVGGVTRQQYF

D: NA
V: TRBV7-8
J: TRBJ2-1
size: NA
DNA: TGTGCCAGCAGCTTGCGGGACGGAGGGCACCATGAGCAGTTCTTC
CDR3: CASSLRDGGHHEQFF

D: TRBD1
V: TRBV11-3
J: TRBJ2-1
size: NA
DNA: TGTGCCAGCAGCAGACAGGGGGGGACGAGTGAGCAGTTCTTC
CDR3: CASSRQGGTSEQFF

D: TRBD1
V: TRBV18
J: TRBJ1-5
size: NA
DNA: TGTGCCAGCTCACCACGGGACAGATCTTATAGCAATCAGCCCCAGCATTTT
CDR3: CASSPRDRSYSNQPQHF

D: TRBD1
V: TRBV19
J: TRBJ1-1
size: few
DNA: TGTGCCAGCCAGAGGGACAGGGTAATTCCGGAAGCTTTCTTT
CDR3: CASQRDRVIPEAFF

D: NA
V: TRBV19
J: TRBJ1-5
size: NA
DNA: TGTGCCAGTAGTATAGGTTTGAGGGTTTATCAGCCCCAGCATTTT
CDR3: CASSIGLRVYQPQHF

D: NA
V: TRBV19
J: TRBJ1-5
size: once
DNA: TGTGCCAGTAGTACAATAGTGAGGGACACCGTGGGATCGCCCCAGCATTTT
CDR3: CASSTIVRDTVGSPQHF

D: NA
V: TRBV7-9
J: TRBJ1-1
size: NA
DNA: TGTGCCAGCAGCCCCCAGGGAAGGGAAGCTTTCTTT
CDR3: CASSPQGREAFF

D: TRBD1
V: TRBV9
J: TRBJ1-2
size: NA
DNA: TGTGCCAGCAGAAATGAACCGGGACAGGGGGCGTCTAACTATGGCTACACCTTC
CDR3: CASRNEPGQGASNYGYTF

D: TRBD2
V: TRBV19
J: TRBJ2-3
size: NA
DNA: TGTGCCAGTAGTATGCGACTAGCGGGGTACCTCTCAAATACGCAGTATTTT
CDR3: CASSMRLAGYLSNTQYF

D: TRBD2
V: TRBV4-2
J: TRBJ2-1
size: NA
DNA: TGTGCCAGCAGCCAAGGTGGGGGGGTCGGTGAGCAGTTCTTC
CDR3: CASSQGGGVGEQFF

D: NA
V: TRBV11-2
J: TRBJ2-7
size: once
DNA: TGTGCCAGCAGCTTAGTTCCCGGGTTGTACGAGCAGTACTTC
CDR3: CASSLVPGLYEQYF

D: TRBD1
V: TRBV4-2
J: TRBJ1-6
size: NA
DNA: TGTGCCAGCACAAGGGGGCCAGATAATTCACCCCTCCACTTT
CDR3: CASTRGPDNSPLHF

D: NA
V: TRBV9
J: TRBJ2-1
size: once
DNA: TGTGCCAGCGGCAGGGGTTATGAGCAGTTCTTC
CDR3: CASGRGYEQFF

D: NA
V: TRBV6-5
J: TRBJ2-7
size: NA
DNA: TGTGCCAGCAGACCCCCGGGCTCCTACGAGCAGTACTTC
CDR3: CASRPPGSYEQYF

D: TRBD1
V: TRBV28
J: TRBJ2-7
size: NA
DNA: TGTGCCAGCACCTTAGGGGGACAGGGAGGTTACGAGCAGTACTTC
CDR3: CASTLGGQGGYEQYF

D: NA
V: TRBV27
J: TRBJ2-3
size: NA
DNA: TGTGCCAGCAGGCCCGGGAGCACAGATACGCAGTATTTT
CDR3: CASRPGSTDTQYF

D: NA
V: TRBV10-2
J: TRBJ1-4
size: NA
DNA: TGCGCCAGCAGTGAGACTTGGGACACCATTAATGAAAAACTGTTTTTT
CDR3: CASSETWDTINEKLFF

D: NA
V: TRBV15
J: TRBJ1-3
size: once
DNA: TGTGCCACCAGCAGAGAGTCTCTGTCCGTTTCTGGAAACACCATATATTTT
CDR3: CATSRESLSVSGNTIYF

D: TRBD2
V: TRBV2
J: TRBJ2-3
size: NA
DNA: TGTGCCAGCAGTGAACCCCGCAGCTCCCTAGCGGGAACCACGGATACGCAGTATTTT
CDR3: CASSEPRSSLAGTTDTQYF

D: TRBD1
V: TRBV14
J: TRBJ2-5
size: NA
DNA: TGTGCCAGCAGCGGGACAGGGAAAGAGACCCAGTACTTC
CDR3: CASSGTGKETQYF

D: NA
V: TRBV5-1
J: TRBJ1-2
size: NA
DNA: TGCGCCAGCAGCTCGACAGGCCCTAACTATGGCTACACCTTC
CDR3: CASSSTGPNYGYTF

D: NA
V: TRBV27
J: TRBJ1-2
size: NA
DNA: TGTGCCAGCAGTTCCCCCCGGGGTGGAGCTAACTATGGCTACACCTTC
CDR3: CASSSPRGGANYGYTF

D: NA
V: TRBV18
J: TRBJ1-5
size: few
DNA: TGTGCCAGCTCACCGGAGGGGATGCAATATCAGCCCCAGCATTTT
CDR3: CASSPEGMQYQPQHF

D: NA
V: TRBV10-3
J: TRBJ1-4
size: NA
DNA: TGTGCCATCAGTGAGTCAGGGGGAACTAATGAAAAACTGTTTTTT
CDR3: CAISESGGTNEKLFF

D: NA
V: TRBV7-9
J: TRBJ2-7
size: NA
DNA: TGTGCCAGCAGCGACAGTGGTACCTACGAGCAGTACTTC
CDR3: CASSDSGTYEQYF

D: TRBD2
V: TRBV11-3
J: TRBJ2-6
size: NA
DNA: TGTGCCAGCAGCCCGGGGGGCTCTGGGGCCAACGTCCTGACTTTC
CDR3: CASSPGGSGANVLTF

D: TRBD2
V: TRBV5-1
J: TRBJ2-3
size: few
DNA: TGCGCCAGCAGCTCGTTGACTAGCGGGGGAGGGCCAGATACGCAGTATTTT
CDR3: CASSSLTSGGGPDTQYF

D: NA
V: TRBV6-6
J: TRBJ1-1
size: NA
DNA: TGTGCCAGCAGTTACCCGGGATCGCGGTTGGCTGAAGCTTTCTTT
CDR3: CASSYPGSRLAEAFF

D: NA
V: TRBV19
J: TRBJ1-5
size: NA
DNA: TGTGCCAGTAGTCCTCTCAATCAGCCCCAGCATTTT
CDR3: CASSPLNQPQHF